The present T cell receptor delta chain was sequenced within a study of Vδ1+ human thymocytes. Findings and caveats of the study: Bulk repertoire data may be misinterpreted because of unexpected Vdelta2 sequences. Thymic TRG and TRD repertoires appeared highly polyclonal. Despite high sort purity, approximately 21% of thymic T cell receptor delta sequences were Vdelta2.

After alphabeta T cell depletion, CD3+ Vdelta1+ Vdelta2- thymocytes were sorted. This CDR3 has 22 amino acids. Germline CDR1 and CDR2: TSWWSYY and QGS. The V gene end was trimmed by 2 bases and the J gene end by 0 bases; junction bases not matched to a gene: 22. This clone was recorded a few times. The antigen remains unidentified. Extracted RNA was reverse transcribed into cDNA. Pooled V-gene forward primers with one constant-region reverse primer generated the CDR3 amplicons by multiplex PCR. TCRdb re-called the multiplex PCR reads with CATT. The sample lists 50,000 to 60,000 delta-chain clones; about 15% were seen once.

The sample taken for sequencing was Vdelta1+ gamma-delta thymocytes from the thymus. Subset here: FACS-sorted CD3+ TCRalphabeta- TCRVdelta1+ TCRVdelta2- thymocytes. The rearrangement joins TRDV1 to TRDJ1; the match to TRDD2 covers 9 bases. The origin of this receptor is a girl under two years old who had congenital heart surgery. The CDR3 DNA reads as TGTGCTCTTGGGGAATCCTCCTTCCTACGACTGGGGATTTTCCTGTACACCGATAAACTCATCTTT. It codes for CALGESSFLRLGIFLYTDKLIF.